This section outlines one T cell receptor beta chain sequence together with its context. The germline V gene has CDR1 MNHNS and CDR2 SASEGT. The CDR3 covers 14 residues. The junction had 5 bases not matched to a gene; V was cut back by 6 bases and J by 4 bases. The sample belongs to a study of shared clonotypes between healthy human individuals. The assay was run at deep level. Clones were sequenced by immunoSEQ multiplex PCR, and TCRdb holds only the in-frame ones, with some missing. Of around 940,000 clones listed, 76% are singletons. The V call is TRBV6-1, the J call TRBJ2-2, with 7 bases matching TRBD1. Sequenced sample: memory CD4+ T cells sorted from blood. Subset: CD45RA-negative fraction. This sequence originates from a young man in good health. DNA for the CDR3: TGTGCCAGCAGGAAGACAGGGTTCACCGGGGAGCTGTTTTTT. The encoded protein is CASRKTGFTGELFF.